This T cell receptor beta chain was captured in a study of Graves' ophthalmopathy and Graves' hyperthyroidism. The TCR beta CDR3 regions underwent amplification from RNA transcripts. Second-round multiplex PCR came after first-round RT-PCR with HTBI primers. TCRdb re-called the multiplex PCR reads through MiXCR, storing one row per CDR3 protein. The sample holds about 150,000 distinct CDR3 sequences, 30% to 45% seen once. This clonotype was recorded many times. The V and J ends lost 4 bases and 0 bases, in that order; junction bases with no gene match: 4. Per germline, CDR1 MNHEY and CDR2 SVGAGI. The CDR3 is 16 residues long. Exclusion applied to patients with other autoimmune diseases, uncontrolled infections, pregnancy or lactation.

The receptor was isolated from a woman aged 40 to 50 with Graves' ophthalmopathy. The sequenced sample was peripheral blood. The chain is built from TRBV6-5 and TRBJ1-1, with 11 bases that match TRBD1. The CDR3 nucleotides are TGTGCCAGCAGTTCTGGACAGGGGGCAATGAACACTGAAGCTTTCTTT. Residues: CASSSGQGAMNTEAFF.